This T cell receptor beta chain was identified during a study of identical twins. Study-wide results and caveats: Out-of-frame alpha sequences shared by twins were enriched for low generation probability.

A universal primer site was added by template switching, and unique molecular identifiers were carried by the cDNA. TCRdb recomputed calls from the 5' RACE reads with MiXCR, one row per CDR3 protein. The sample holds fewer than 650,000 distinct CDR3 sequences, around 7.5% seen once. This clonotype was picked up many times. Antigen unknown. V dropped 3 bases and J dropped 2 bases, with 7 bases sitting between them. The CDR3 runs to 12 residues. Germline CDR1 and CDR2: DFQATT and SNEGSKA (reference sequence). In addition, the sample was reused for a study of yellow fever vaccine responses in identical twins.

This TCR derives from a woman aged 18-29 years in good health. Specimen: PBMCs. The chain employs TRBV20-1 and TRBJ2-5, with D unclear. For the CDR3, the DNA is TGCAGTGCTAGTTTCCTACAAGAGACCCAGTACTTC. This translates into CSASFLQETQYF.